This paragraph reports one T cell receptor (beta chain). The target antigen is unknown. The sample is drawn from a study of cytotoxic CD8 clonotypes in ibrutinib-treated CLL. Study summary: Patients attained about 24 partial and 2 complete responses; at median about 74 months, about 14 remained remitted while around twelve progressed. Study-level findings and limits: Among the clonotypes, public ones were uncommon and contracted or held stable on treatment. Clonality went up at ibrutinib response and then declined back toward baseline at progression.

Sequencing was performed with immunoSEQ multiplex PCR; in TCRdb, only in-frame clones are kept and a portion is missing. This sample has some 200,000 clones, with roughly three quarters found just once. CDR3 length equals 16 residues. Germline CDR1 is MGHRA and CDR2 is YSYEKL. V trimming: 3 bases; J trimming: 5 bases; junction bases outside the gene matches: 8. The rearrangement uses TRBV4-1 and TRBJ2-2, with 8 bases that match TRBD2. This TCR was sampled from a human donor with chronic lymphocytic leukemia. Sequences were derived from PBMCs, sampled after 12 months of ibrutinib treatment. The CDR3 DNA reads as TGCGCCAGCAGCCACTCGGCGGGGGGAATGACCGGGGAGCTGTTTTTT. Protein product: CASSHSAGGMTGELFF.